The 29 T cell receptor beta chains listed next were all sequenced from one sample in a study of OX40 agonist ivuxolimab in advanced cancers. This table comes from immunoSEQ multiplex PCR, and its TCRdb copy is limited to in-frame clones, with some not included. The sample contains around 80,000 clones, over 80% of which appear only once. Sequences were derived from CD4+ or CD8+ T cells sorted from blood, sampled in a trial of the OX40 agonist ivuxolimab. Receptor source: an adult with an advanced solid tumor such as melanoma, head and neck, liver or kidney cancer.

V is TRBV6-1 and J is TRBJ2-7; the match to TRBD1 covers 7 bases. Germline assignment: CDR1 MNHNS and CDR2 SASEGT. The trim removed 1 base at V and 5 bases at J, leaving 5 bases unmatched. The CDR3 totals 14 residues. The CDR3 reads CASSEGQGVNEQYF. The CDR3 DNA reads as TGTGCCAGCAGTGAAGGCCAGGGGGTGAACGAGCAGTACTTC.

The chain employs TRBV14 and TRBJ2-1; no clear D. The CDR3 consists of 13 residues. The germline CDR1 and CDR2 sequences are SGHDN and FVKESK. The V and J ends lost 3 bases and 0 bases respectively, with 3 bases between them. The CDR3 region is CASSQSSYNEQFF. As DNA, the CDR3 is TGTGCCAGCAGCCAGAGCTCCTACAATGAGCAGTTCTTC. Supplemented by reference TRBV14 and TRBJ2-1, the full variable domain reads EAGVTQFPSHSVIEKGQTVTLRCDPISGHDNLYWYRRVMGKEIKFLLHFVKESKQDESGMPNNRFLAERTGGTYSTLKVQPAELEDSGVYFCASSQSSYNEQFFGPGTRLTVL.

This chain uses TRBV29-1 with TRBJ2-7, with 8 nucleotides matching TRBD1. V shed 6 bases and J 2 bases; nucleotides not matched to a gene: 3. Germline V CDR1 and CDR2: SQVTM, ANQGSEA. The CDR3 is made up of 12 amino acids. CDR3 sequence (DNA): TGCAGCGTGCGACAGGGGACCTACGAGCAGTACTTC. This translates into CSVRQGTYEQYF.

The rearrangement joins TRBV6-6 to TRBJ1-5, with a tentative D call TRBD1 (6 bases). Germline CDR1 and CDR2: MNHNY and SVGAGI (reference sequence). The CDR3 covers 16 residues. V gave up 7 bases and J gave up 5 bases, with 21 bases separating them. The CDR3 protein is CASTLIDNRADQPQHF. Written as DNA, the CDR3 is TGTGCCAGCACCCTAATTGATAACAGGGCTGATCAGCCCCAGCATTTT.

This clone has more than one count but fewer than ten. V gene TRBV7-2 combines with J gene TRBJ1-5; the match to TRBD1 covers 8 bases. Germline values: CDR1 SGHTA, CDR2 FQGNSA. The CDR3 spans 14 residues. V dropped 4 bases and J dropped 6; count of bases not matched to a gene: 5. CDR3 loop: CASSSTGGRQPQHF. CDR3 in DNA: TGTGCCAGCAGCTCAACAGGGGGACGTCAGCCCCAGCATTTT.

This sequence joins TRBV5-1 and TRBJ1-2, with D uncertain. V was trimmed by 0 bases and J by 4 bases, leaving 10 bases between them. Germline CDR1 and CDR2: SGHRS and YFSETQ. The length of the CDR3 is 14 residues. The CDR3 sequence: CASSLGEGGYGYTF. CDR3 nucleotides: TGCGCCAGCAGCTTGGGGGAGGGAGGCTATGGCTACACCTTC.

The chain employs TRBV5-1 and TRBJ1-1; TRBD1 might be the D (5 bases). The CDR3 extends over 14 amino acids. Germline V CDR1 and CDR2: SGHRS, YFSETQ. Trimming pared 2 bases from V and 2 bases from J, leaving 10 bases between. As DNA, the CDR3 is TGCGCCAGCAGCTTCCGGGACCAAAACACTGAAGCTTTCTTT. Protein: CASSFRDQNTEAFF. Together with reference TRBV5-1 and TRBJ1-1, the CDR3 gives the full variable domain: KAGVTQTPRYLIKTRGQQVTLSCSPISGHRSVSWYQQTPGQGLQFLFEYFSETQRNKGNFPGRFSGRQFSNSRSEMNVSTLELGDSALYLCASSFRDQNTEAFFGQGTRLTVV.

This clone has just one count. J is TRBJ2-5 and V is TRBV6-1, with 11 positions matching TRBD2. Germline CDR1 reads MNHNS; CDR2 reads SASEGT. The V and J ends lost 4 bases and 3 bases, in that order; junction bases with no gene match: 7. This CDR3 is 16 amino acids long. Here the CDR3 reads CASSGFRLAGKETQYF. The CDR3 DNA follows: TGTGCCAGCAGTGGTTTCAGACTAGCGGGAAAAGAGACCCAGTACTTC.

The chain recombines TRBV5-5 with TRBJ1-1; maybe TRBD1 (6 bases). This CDR3 has 16 residues. Trimming shortened V by 4 bases and J by 0 bases, and 16 bases separated the two germline ends. CDR1 is SGHKS and CDR2 is YYEKEE in the germline V gene (reference sequence). DNA of the CDR3: TGTGCCAGCAGCCTGCATCTCGGGACAATGAACACTGAAGCTTTCTTT. It specifies CASSLHLGTMNTEAFF.

The chain has TRBV21-1 and TRBJ1-3. TRBV21-1 counts as a pseudogene. The CDR3 runs 16 residues. DNA for the CDR3: TGTGCCAGCAGCAAAGGCGAGCAGAGCTCTGGAAACACCATATATTTT. Translated: CASSKGEQSSGNTIYF.

CDR3 region: CSVAQGGPETQYF. Here the CDR3 DNA reads TGCAGCGTTGCCCAGGGAGGGCCAGAGACCCAGTACTTC. The gene calls are TRBV29-1 and TRBJ2-5; 7 bases map to TRBD2. From germline, CDR1 is SQVTM and CDR2 ANQGSEA. V shed 4 bases and J 4 bases; nucleotides not matched to a gene: 6. CDR3 length equals 13 residues.

The chain uses TRBV19 and TRBJ1-2, with D perhaps matching TRBD1 (6 bases). V was cut by 5 bases and J by 3 bases, with 10 bases left in between. The germline V gene encodes CDR1 LNHDA and CDR2 SQIVND (reference sequence). The CDR3 is made up of 13 amino acids. CDR3 nucleotide sequence: TGTGCCAGTAGTCGACAGGCCTACTATGGCTACACCTTC. Its protein product is CASSRQAYYGYTF.

Written as DNA, the CDR3 is TGTGCCAGCAGTGGTGGGCTCTTCACCGGGGAGCTGTTTTTT. Amino acid sequence: CASSGGLFTGELFF. This rearrangement joins TRBV2 to TRBJ2-2; unclear D gene. The germline V gene has CDR1 SNHLY and CDR2 FYNNEI. The V gene lost 4 bases and the J gene lost 4 bases, with 10 bases spanning the gap. The length of the CDR3 is 14 residues.

The table lists this clone with a count of one. V gene TRBV7-2 combines with J gene TRBJ2-5; perhaps TRBD1 as D (5 bases). The last part of the DNA fits TRBJ2-7 better; the J call may be wrong. CDR1 and CDR2 (germline): SGHTA, FQGNSA. This CDR3 is 13 amino acids long. The CDR3 sequence: CASSLAQGYEQYF. In nucleotides, the CDR3 is TGTGCCAGCAGCTTAGCGCAGGGCTACGAGCAGTACTTC.

This clone was seen only a few times. The genes are TRBV5-1 and TRBJ1-2; maybe TRBD1 (5 bases). Trimming stripped 0 bases from V and 8 bases from J, with 17 bases between. Looked up from germline, CDR1 is SGHRS and CDR2 is YFSETQ. CDR3 length: 15 amino acids. The CDR3, as DNA: TGCGCCAGCAGCTTGGAACTCAGGGAGTTCGACGGCTACACCTTC. Translated, it gives CASSLELREFDGYTF. The variable domain in full, completed from reference TRBV5-1 and TRBJ1-2, reads KAGVTQTPRYLIKTRGQQVTLSCSPISGHRSVSWYQQTPGQGLQFLFEYFSETQRNKGNFPGRFSGRQFSNSRSEMNVSTLELGDSALYLCASSLELREFDGYTFGSGTRLTVV.

The rearrangement joins TRBV27 to TRBJ2-2; D possibly matches TRBD1 or TRBD2 (6 bases each). The CDR3 extends over 15 amino acids. Germline assignment: CDR1 MNHEY and CDR2 SMNVEV (reference sequence). V gave up 8 bases and J gave up 7 bases, with 20 bases separating them. The chain's CDR3 is CASYPWGAGGGELFF. The CDR3 bases are TGTGCCAGCTACCCCTGGGGGGCTGGGGGCGGGGAGCTGTTTTTT.

The chain couples TRBV6-5 to TRBJ2-7, with 14 nucleotides matching TRBD2. The CDR3 consists of 16 residues. Unmatched junction bases numbered 1, after V lost 0 bases and J lost 3 bases. CDR1 and CDR2 (germline): MNHEY, SVGAGI. The CDR3 protein is CASSYSGTSGGYEQYF. The DNA of the CDR3 is TGTGCCAGCAGTTACTCGGGGACTAGCGGGGGCTACGAGCAGTACTTC.

V is TRBV7-9 and J is TRBJ2-5, with D hard to call. The CDR3 runs 14 residues. Trimming pared 5 bases from V and 5 bases from J, leaving 15 bases between. Germline V gives CDR1 SEHNR, CDR2 FQNEAQ (reference sequence). The CDR3 spells CASSQDGTMETQYF. CDR3 coding DNA: TGTGCCAGCAGCCAGGACGGTACGATGGAGACCCAGTACTTC.

This rearrangement joins TRBV4-1 to TRBJ1-5; D unresolved. Trimming removed 0 bases at V and 1 base at J, with 10 bases between. This CDR3 has 16 residues. CDR1 is MGHRA and CDR2 is YSYEKL in the germline V gene. As DNA, the CDR3 is TGCGCCAGCAGCCAAGAATGGGGAGTAAGCAATCAGCCCCAGCATTTT. Its protein product is CASSQEWGVSNQPQHF.

In this sample, this clone turned up once. The rearrangement joins TRBV29-1 to TRBJ1-2, with 9 bases fitting TRBD1. Germline CDR1 reads SQVTM; CDR2 reads ANQGSEA. V lost 5 bases to trimming and J lost 2 bases; unmatched junction nucleotides: 6. CDR3 length equals 14 residues. The CDR3 protein is CSVWDRVPNYGYTF. The CDR3 DNA sequence: TGCAGCGTTTGGGACAGGGTCCCAAACTATGGCTACACCTTC.

The rearrangement joins TRBV5-1 to TRBJ2-1; no clear D. The length of the CDR3 is 15 residues. V was pared by 3 bases and J by 0 bases, with 10 bases between. Germline CDR1 SGHRS, CDR2 YFSETQ. The CDR3 DNA reads TGCGCCAGCAGCTCGGACCCGAGCTCCTACAATGAGCAGTTCTTC. As protein: CASSSDPSSYNEQFF.

The genes are TRBV5-1 and TRBJ2-5; possibly TRBD1 or TRBD2 for D (5 bases each). Trimming removed 2 bases from V and 1 base from J, with 9 bases in between. Germline-derived CDR1 and CDR2 are SGHRS and YFSETQ. The CDR3 spans 14 residues. In nucleotides, the CDR3 is TGCGCCAGCAGCTTCGGGGACCTCCAAGAGACCCAGTACTTC. Encoded protein: CASSFGDLQETQYF.

This clone has only one observation. J is TRBJ2-7 and V is TRBV5-1; TRBD2 matches at 12 bases. V was clipped by 0 bases and J by 0 bases; unmatched bases: 4. The CDR3 loop spans 17 amino acids. The V gene's germline CDR1 is SGHRS and CDR2 YFSETQ. The CDR3 DNA sequence: TGCGCCAGCAGCTTGGGACTAGCGGGAGCCCTCTCCTACGAGCAGTACTTC. It codes for CASSLGLAGALSYEQYF. The full variable domain, rest sourced from reference TRBV5-1 and TRBJ2-7, is KAGVTQTPRYLIKTRGQQVTLSCSPISGHRSVSWYQQTPGQGLQFLFEYFSETQRNKGNFPGRFSGRQFSNSRSEMNVSTLELGDSALYLCASSLGLAGALSYEQYFGPGTRLTVT.

The chain is built from TRBV5-1 and TRBJ2-3, with D hard to call. There are 15 residues in the CDR3. Trimming removed 1 base from V and 6 bases from J, with 15 bases in between. Per the germline V gene, CDR1 is SGHRS and CDR2 is YFSETQ. The CDR3: CASSLFDFETDTQYF. The DNA of the CDR3 is TGCGCCAGCAGCTTGTTCGACTTTGAAACGGATACGCAGTATTTT.

This clone occurred a few times. The chain couples TRBV30 to TRBJ1-2; 8 bases match TRBD1. With 2 bases clipped from V and 8 bases from J, the junction kept 13 bases outside the gene matches. The CDR3 consists of 15 residues. Germline V gene data show CDR1 as GTSNPN and CDR2 as SVGIG (reference sequence). The CDR3: CAWSLSMTGERGYTF. In DNA form, the CDR3 reads TGTGCCTGGAGTCTCTCCATGACAGGGGAGAGGGGCTACACCTTC.

The CDR3, as DNA: TGTGCCAGTAGTGAGTTGGGCGGGGAGCTGTTTTTT. Protein sequence: CASSELGGELFF. The gene calls are TRBV19 and TRBJ2-2, with no clear D. This CDR3 is 12 amino acids long. V lost 5 bases, J lost 7 bases, and 8 bases lay in between. CDR1 LNHDA and CDR2 SQIVND come from the germline V gene (reference sequence). The full variable domain, rest sourced from reference TRBV19 and TRBJ2-2, is DGGITQSPKYLFRKEGQNVTLSCEQNLNHDAMYWYRQDPGQGLRLIYYSQIVNDFQKGDIAEGYSVSREKKESFPLTVTSAQKNPTAFYLCASSELGGELFFGEGSRLTVL.

V gene TRBV5-5 combines with J gene TRBJ1-3; no clear D gene. The V gene lost 5 bases and the J gene lost 0 bases, with 6 bases spanning the gap. CDR1 and CDR2 from the germline V gene are SGHKS and YYEKEE (reference sequence). This CDR3 has 13 residues. CDR3 sequence: CASSFPSGNTIYF. The CDR3 DNA sequence: TGTGCCAGCAGTTTTCCCTCTGGAAACACCATATATTTT.

The rearrangement links TRBV18 to TRBJ1-4, with no clear D. Germline V gene sequence: CDR1 KGHSH, CDR2 LQKENI. The CDR3 is 13 residues long. Trimming cost V 3 bases and J 4 bases, with 6 bases left between them. The CDR3 is CASSPSGNEKLFF. The DNA of the CDR3 is TGTGCCAGCTCACCCTCGGGTAATGAAAAACTGTTTTTT.

The rearrangement joins TRBV28 to TRBJ1-1; D ambiguous. This CDR3 comprises 10 residues. Trimming took off 5 bases at V and 8 bases at J, with 6 bases between the two ends. CDR1 MDHEN and CDR2 SYDVKM come from the germline V gene. CDR3 sequence reads: CASSRREAFF. Here the CDR3 DNA reads TGTGCCAGCAGTCGTCGAGAAGCTTTCTTT.